These T cell receptor beta chains were read from a single sample in a study of cytomegalovirus exposure and HLA in healthy donors. TCRdb keeps only in-frame clones here, not all; method: immunoSEQ multiplex PCR. Of over 150,000 clones listed, around four fifths are singletons. Specimen: PBMCs. The receptors were gathered from a woman aged 45 to 65 in good health and CMV-seronegative. Both conserved end residues are part of each CDR3. The D gene is left open where the match is weak. Clone size is shown for a subset of rows, as once, few, many or a class of expanded clone.

TRBV6-5	TRBJ2-3	-	-	TGTGCCAGCAGTTACGGGGGGAACACAGATACGCAGTATTTT	CASSYGGNTDTQYF
TRBV10-3	TRBJ2-7	TRBD2	-	TGTGCCATCAGTCCCGGACTAGCCGATTATCGCTACGAGCAGTACTTC	CAISPGLADYRYEQYF
TRBV4-1	TRBJ2-7	TRBD1	-	TGCGCCAGCAGTCGGGACAGGGGGCTCTACGAGCAGTACTTC	CASSRDRGLYEQYF
TRBV19	TRBJ2-3	-	-	TGTGCCAGTAGGGACAGCCCCACAGATACGCAGTATTTT	CASRDSPTDTQYF
TRBV27	TRBJ2-1	-	-	TGTGCCAGCAGTTTAGGCCCGTCGACAACCGAGCAGTTCTTC	CASSLGPSTTEQFF
TRBV5-1	TRBJ2-7	-	-	TGCGCCAGCAGCTCCCAAGGACAGTACTACGAGCAGTACTTC	CASSSQGQYYEQYF
TRBV30	TRBJ1-2	-	-	TGTGCCTGGAGTGTACGAGGAGGGGTTGACTATGGCTACACCTTC	CAWSVRGGVDYGYTF
TRBV5-1	TRBJ2-1	-	-	TGCGCCAGCAGCTTGTTAGGGGGGGAGGTCAATGAGCAGTTCTTC	CASSLLGGEVNEQFF
TRBV28	TRBJ2-1	TRBD1	-	TGTGCCAGCAGAGAGGGGGCGAGAGACAATGAGCAGTTCTTC	CASREGARDNEQFF
TRBV18	TRBJ1-3	-	-	TGTGCCAGCTCACCCGTTTCCGACAGTCTAAGTGGAAACACCATATATTTT	CASSPVSDSLSGNTIYF
TRBV11-2	TRBJ1-6	TRBD1	-	TGTGCCAGCAGCGAGGGACAGTCACCCCTCCACTTT	CASSEGQSPLHF
TRBV5-6	TRBJ1-2	TRBD1	-	TGTGCCAGCAGCGAACTAGGGACAGTCAACTATGGCTACACCTTC	CASSELGTVNYGYTF
TRBV7-9	TRBJ1-2	-	few	TGTGCCAGCAGCTTAGGTTTGACCGGGACACACCTTGGGGGCTATGGCTACACCTTC	CASSLGLTGTHLGGYGYTF
TRBV5-1	TRBJ1-1	-	-	TGCGCCAGCAGCGCCCATTGGGGAGGGATGACTGAAGCTTTCTTT	CASSAHWGGMTEAFF
TRBV6-5	TRBJ2-5	-	-	TGTGCCAGCAGTTACTCAGGGAGCGAGACCCAGTACTTC	CASSYSGSETQYF
TRBV5-5	TRBJ2-2	-	-	TGTGCCAGCAGCTTGCGTGGGCCCATTAACACCGGGGAGCTGTTTTTT	CASSLRGPINTGELFF
TRBV4-2	TRBJ1-5	-	-	TGTGCCAGCAGCCAAGCGGCAGGGTATAGCAATCAGCCCCAGCATTTT	CASSQAAGYSNQPQHF
TRBV15	TRBJ1-3	-	-	TGTGCCACCAGCATTGTGGGGGCACGTGGAAACACCATATATTTT	CATSIVGARGNTIYF
TRBV7-2	TRBJ2-1	TRBD2	once	TGTGCCAGCAGCCGCGGGACTAGCGGAGATTTGGTGGAGCAGTTCTTC	CASSRGTSGDLVEQFF
TRBV5-1	TRBJ2-7	TRBD1	once	TGCGCCAGCAGCTTTTGGGACAGGGGGTCCTACGAGCAGTACTTC	CASSFWDRGSYEQYF
TRBV5-6	TRBJ2-5	-	-	TGTGCCAGCAGCCCCCTCAGGGGAATTGTGGAGACCCAGTACTTC	CASSPLRGIVETQYF
TRBV19	TRBJ2-7	-	-	TGTGCCAGTAGTATAGGGGGAGCTGACCCCTACGAGCAGTACTTC	CASSIGGADPYEQYF
TRBV6-1	TRBJ1-1	-	-	TGTGCCAGCAGTACCAGGGGGAACACTGAAGCTTTCTTT	CASSTRGNTEAFF
TRBV2	TRBJ1-2	-	-	TGTGCCAGCAGTGAAACAGGGCGAGCTAACTATGGCTACACCTTC	CASSETGRANYGYTF
TRBV7-2	TRBJ1-2	TRBD1	-	TGTGCCAGCAGCTCCATACAGAGGACAGGGGGCGCGAATGGCTACACCTTC	CASSSIQRTGGANGYTF
TRBV19	TRBJ1-3	-	-	TGTGCCAGTAGTCCCCACCGGGGATCGGGAAACACCATATATTTT	CASSPHRGSGNTIYF
TRBV6-4	TRBJ2-3	-	few	TGTGCCAGCAGTGACGCGTCGGGTTCTAGCACAGATACGCAGTATTTT	CASSDASGSSTDTQYF
TRBV5-6	TRBJ2-5	-	-	TGTGCCAGCAGCTTGGGGCCTCGAGAGACCCAGTACTTC	CASSLGPRETQYF
TRBV15	TRBJ2-7	-	-	TGTGCCACCAGCAGACCCGACACTTTCTACGAGCAGTACTTC	CATSRPDTFYEQYF
TRBV11-2	TRBJ2-5	-	-	TGTGCCAGTCGACCCGGGAACCTATTAACCCAGTACTTC	CASRPGNLLTQYF
TRBV9	TRBJ2-2	TRBD2	-	TGTGCCAGCAGCGTATTCGGGAGGTTGAACACCGGGGAGCTGTTTTTT	CASSVFGRLNTGELFF
TRBV30	TRBJ1-1	-	-	TGTGCCTGGAGCGCGGGACGGACGAACACTGAAGCTTTCTTT	CAWSAGRTNTEAFF
TRBV27	TRBJ2-3	TRBD2	-	TGTGCCAGCAGCCCCTGGACTAGCGGGGGCCTCACAGATACGCAGTATTTT	CASSPWTSGGLTDTQYF
TRBV28	TRBJ1-5	TRBD1	-	TGTGCCAGCAGCCCCCACGGGGGACAGGATCAGCCCCAGCATTTT	CASSPHGGQDQPQHF
TRBV28	TRBJ2-1	TRBD2	-	TGTGCCAGCTCTACCAGCGGGAGCGGCAATGAGCAGTTCTTC	CASSTSGSGNEQFF
TRBV25-1	TRBJ1-1	TRBD1	once	TGTGCCAGCAGTGAACCCAACCTCCGACAGGGACTCACTGAAGCTTTCTTT	CASSEPNLRQGLTEAFF
TRBV18	TRBJ1-2	-	-	TGTGCCAGCTCCCTCGGACAGAACAACTATGGCTACACCTTC	CASSLGQNNYGYTF
TRBV6-5	TRBJ2-1	-	few	TGTGCCAGCAGTTTACTCCCAGGACTGTACAATGAGCAGTTCTTC	CASSLLPGLYNEQFF
TRBV6-5	TRBJ2-7	TRBD2	once	TGTGCCAGCAGTTATCGACTAGCGGACGCCTACGAGCAGTACTTC	CASSYRLADAYEQYF
TRBV15	TRBJ2-5	-	once	TGTGCCACCAGCAGCAGGGGAAGGGAGACCCAGTACTTC	CATSSRGRETQYF
TRBV28	TRBJ2-7	-	-	TGTGCCAGCAGTCGGGACACCATCTCCTACGAGCAGTACTTC	CASSRDTISYEQYF
TRBV9	TRBJ2-1	-	few	TGTGCCAGCAGCGCCAGTAGCGGTGGCTCCTACAATGAGCAGTTCTTC	CASSASSGGSYNEQFF
TRBV19	TRBJ2-5	-	-	TGTGCCAGCTCCCTTTGGGGGGAGGAGACCCAGTACTTC	CASSLWGEETQYF
TRBV7-9	TRBJ2-7	TRBD2	-	TGTGCCAGCACTCACGGGACTAGCGGGGAGAAAGGGCAGTACTTC	CASTHGTSGEKGQYF
TRBV5-1	TRBJ2-7	TRBD2	-	TGCGCCAGCAGGCCGGGCGGGGGGATCTCCTACGAGCAGTACTTC	CASRPGGGISYEQYF
TRBV5-4	TRBJ2-7	-	-	TGTGCCAGCAGTCGGATCGGGGGTCCCTACGAGCAGTACTTC	CASSRIGGPYEQYF
TRBV6-5	TRBJ2-3	TRBD2	once	TGTGCCAGCAGTTACTCGCTAAGAGCGGGAGGAGATACGCAGTATTTT	CASSYSLRAGGDTQYF
TRBV5-4	TRBJ2-7	TRBD2	few	TGTGCCAGCAGCTTCCCTTTGGTAGCGGGAGAGAGCGAGCAGTACTTC	CASSFPLVAGESEQYF